The 23 T cell receptor beta chains given below trace back to one sample, sequenced in a study of T cell repertoires in cytomegalovirus infection. TCRdb ran MiXCR on the reads and lists one entry per CDR3 protein. The sample holds around 530,000 distinct CDR3 sequences, about 26% seen once. The sequenced material came from PBMCs. These receptors were obtained from a human donor in good health (CMV status not recorded). Some clones in this sample may be carry-over from other donors' samples.

The chain links TRBV6-2 or TRBV6-3 to TRBJ1-6, with TRBD1 matching over 7 bases. The CDR3 runs to 15 residues. V gave up 6 bases and J gave up 7 bases; unmatched junction bases: 9. Germline V gives CDR1 MNHEY, CDR2 SVGEGT. The chain's CDR3 is CASRDGGTANSPLHF. Here the CDR3 DNA reads TGTGCCAGCAGGGACGGAGGGACAGCCAATTCACCCCTCCACTTT.

This chain links TRBV7-9 with TRBJ2-7; TRBD1 aligns across 9 bases. The germline gives CDR1 SEHNR, CDR2 FQNEAQ (reference sequence). The CDR3 has 14 residues. V lost 5 bases to trimming and J lost 4 bases; unmatched junction nucleotides: 6. Written as DNA, the CDR3 is TGTGCCAGCAGCCCGGGGACAGGGCGTTACGAGCAGTACGTC. Protein sequence: CASSPGTGRYEQYV.

V gene TRBV19 combines with J gene TRBJ2-7; 8 bases match TRBD1. The germline CDR1 and CDR2 sequences are LNHDA and SQIVND (reference sequence). The CDR3 is made up of 14 amino acids. V lost 0 bases to trimming and J lost 6 bases; unmatched junction nucleotides: 4. This CDR3 reads CASSIDNRGCEQYV. CDR3 nucleotides: TGTGCCAGTAGTATAGATAACAGGGGGTGCGAGCAGTACGTC.

Only a few counts were recorded for this clonotype. The chain joins TRBV7-6 to TRBJ2-1, with TRBD1 as a possible D gene (5 bases). The CDR3 extends over 15 amino acids. Germline-derived CDR1 and CDR2 are SGHVS and FNYEAQ. Trimming took 5 bases from V and 0 from J, leaving 11 bases between them. In DNA, the CDR3 is TGTGCCAGCAGCCGCGACAGTTTCTCCTACAATGAGCAGTTCTTC. Protein sequence: CASSRDSFSYNEQFF.

There are many counts of this clonotype. One end of the junction does not line up with germline, which may come from a read error. The genes are TRBV7-6 and TRBJ2-7, with D possibly TRBD1 on 6 matching bases. CDR1 is SGHVS and CDR2 is FNYEAQ in the germline V gene. The CDR3 length is 14 residues. The CDR3 nucleotides read TGTGCCAGCAGCATAGCCCCGACAGGCCCCGAGCAGTACTTC. Encoded protein: CASSIAPTGPEQYF.

A note on this clonotype: A much bigger clone sits one base away, suggesting this may be a read error. The chain has TRBV7-8 and TRBJ2-3; D is tentatively TRBD1 or TRBD2 (5 bases each). Looked up from germline, CDR1 is SGHVS and CDR2 is FQNEAQ. This CDR3 region has 16 residues. The CDR3 sequence is CASSPTVGTYTDTRYF. CDR3 DNA: TGTGCCAGCAGCCCCACGGTCGGGACCTACACAGATACGCGGTATTTT. Full variable domain (outside the CDR3, taken from reference TRBV7-8 and TRBJ2-3): GAGVSQSPRYKVAKRGQDVALRCDPISGHVSLFWYQQALGQGPEFLTYFQNEAQLDKSGLPSDRFFAERPEGSVSTLKIQRTQQEDSAVYLCASSPTVGTYTDTRYFGPGTRLTVL.

The chain uses TRBV19 and TRBJ2-7; either TRBD1 or TRBD2 may fit D (6 bases each). Germline CDR1 is LNHDA and CDR2 is SQIVND (reference sequence). The CDR3 covers 15 residues. Trimming stripped 5 bases from V and 0 bases from J, with 14 bases between. The CDR3 region is CASSSPGASSYEQYF. The CDR3 nucleotides read TGTGCCAGTAGTTCGCCGGGGGCTAGCTCCTACGAGCAGTACTTC.

This chain uses TRBV10-3 with TRBJ1-2; TRBD1 is a possible D gene (6 bases). Looked up from germline, CDR1 is ENHRY and CDR2 is SYGVKD. The CDR3 length is 14 residues. The V end lost 4 bases, the J end lost 4 bases, and 13 bases lay between the germline ends. CDR3 loop: CAISVGQLSYGYTF. Here the CDR3 DNA reads TGTGCCATCAGTGTCGGACAGCTATCCTATGGCTACACCTTC.

This clonotype has a handful of counts. The chain joins TRBV20-1 to TRBJ1-1, with D unresolved. This CDR3 has 13 amino acids. The V and J ends lost 3 bases and 1 base respectively, with 9 bases between them. The germline gives CDR1 DFQATT, CDR2 SNEGSKA (reference sequence). The CDR3 DNA reads as TGCAGTGCTAGCCGGCGGGGGAACACTGAAGCTTTCTTT. Encoded protein: CSASRRGNTEAFF.

Only one count was recorded for this clonotype. The gene calls are TRBV6-5 and TRBJ1-5, with 7 nucleotides matching TRBD1. Germline CDR1 MNHEY, CDR2 SVGAGI. This CDR3 is built from 14 residues. J was trimmed by 5 bases and V by 2 bases; bases with no gene match: 3. The CDR3, as DNA: TGTGCCAGCAGTTACCGCGGACAGGATCAGCCCCAGCATTTT. Its translation: CASSYRGQDQPQHF.

The V call is TRBV7-2, the J call TRBJ2-3, with TRBD2 matching over 7 bases. Trimming removed 1 base from V and 4 bases from J; junction bases left unmatched: 5. The germline gives CDR1 SGHTA, CDR2 FQGNSA. The CDR3 contains 15 residues. The CDR3 coding sequence is TGTGCCAGCAGCTTAGAGGCGGGAGAAGCAGATACGCAGTATTTT. It is translated as CASSLEAGEADTQYF.

The table lists this clonotype with a few counts. The chain joins TRBV27 to TRBJ2-6; D is possibly TRBD2 (6 bases). CDR3 length: 16 amino acids. V shed 5 bases and J shed 3 bases, with 14 bases lying between them. Germline-derived CDR1 and CDR2 are MNHEY and SMNVEV (reference sequence). The CDR3 region is CASSPTRRDGANVLTF. The CDR3 DNA reads TGTGCCAGCAGTCCGACTAGGAGAGATGGGGCCAACGTCCTGACTTTC.

The V call is TRBV2, the J call TRBJ1-2; no reliable D call. The germline V and J ends were trimmed by 1 base and 8 bases, with 11 bases remaining between them. The CDR3 extends over 13 amino acids. From germline, CDR1 is SNHLY and CDR2 FYNNEI. The CDR3 sequence: CASSEVNWEGYTF. Here the CDR3 DNA reads TGTGCCAGCAGTGAAGTTAATTGGGAGGGCTACACCTTC.

This clonotype was counted at least ten times. The chain has TRBV7-3 and TRBJ2-7, with D uncertain. The CDR3 length is 13 residues. The germline V and J ends were trimmed by 0 bases and 3 bases, with 6 bases remaining between them. CDR1 SGHTA and CDR2 FQGTGA come from the germline V gene. The CDR3 loop is CASSLTGGYEQYF. The DNA of the CDR3 is TGTGCCAGCAGCTTAACCGGTGGCTACGAGCAGTACTTC.

In its sample, this clonotype was seen many times. This chain joins TRBV11-2 and TRBJ2-3; tentatively, D is TRBD1 (6 bases). The germline gives CDR1 SGHAT, CDR2 FQNNGV. V was pared by 3 bases and J by 6 bases, with 16 bases between. The CDR3 extends over 15 amino acids. The CDR3 nucleotides are TGTGCCAGCAGCTTGGGGACCGGACAGATCGATACGCAGTATTTT. Encoded protein: CASSLGTGQIDTQYF.

For the CDR3, the DNA is TGTGCCAGCAGGAAACCGGGACAGCCCGGGGAAAAACTGTTTTTT. As protein: CASRKPGQPGEKLFF. V and J are TRBV11-2 and TRBJ1-4, with TRBD1 matching over 7 bases. The CDR3 runs 15 residues. Germline values: CDR1 SGHAT, CDR2 FQNNGV. The J segment lost 8 bases and the V segment lost 6 bases, leaving 12 bases of the junction unmatched.

V and J are TRBV29-1 and TRBJ1-1; D unclear. CDR1 and CDR2 from the germline V gene are SQVTM and ANQGSEA. Trimming stripped 4 bases from V and 3 bases from J, with 12 bases between. The CDR3 length is 13 residues. As DNA, the CDR3 is TGCAGCGTTGTCCCGTTCTTTGACACTGAAGCTTTCTTT. This translates into CSVVPFFDTEAFF.

This chain joins TRBV4-2 and TRBJ1-2, with D possibly TRBD1 on 5 matching bases. Germline V CDR1 and CDR2: LGHNA, YNFKEQ. With 0 bases removed from V and 8 bases from J, the gap between germline ends came to 22 bases. The CDR3 contains 17 residues. CDR3 nucleotide sequence: TGTGCCAGCAGCCAAGATAGGAACTCTCTCCTTAGGGGCGGCTACACCTTC. It encodes CASSQDRNSLLRGGYTF.

This clonotype was seen repeatedly, ten times or more. The chain combines TRBV7-2 with TRBJ2-1; D not resolved. In germline, CDR1 is SGHTA, CDR2 FQGNSA. Between the trimmed V and J ends, which lost 4 bases and 5 bases, there was a span of 18 bases. CDR3 length equals 16 residues. Here the CDR3 reads CASSSKRVGLHNEQFF. CDR3 nucleotide sequence: TGTGCCAGCAGCTCCAAAAGGGTAGGGCTCCACAATGAGCAGTTCTTC.

This clonotype was observed a few times. This chain joins TRBV12-3 or TRBV12-4 and TRBJ1-4, with 12 bases fitting TRBD1. Trimming took 5 bases from V and 15 from J; bases not matched to a gene: 10. CDR3 length: 14 residues. The CDR3 protein is CASSAGTGGVSVFF. The DNA for the CDR3 is TGTGCCAGCAGTGCCGGGACAGGGGGCGTCTCGGTGTTTTTT.

This clonotype was seen ten or more times. The chain joins TRBV7-2 to TRBJ2-3; 9 nucleotides match TRBD2. CDR1 and CDR2 (germline): SGHTA, FQGNSA. The length of the CDR3 is 16 residues. The J segment lost 1 base and the V segment lost 1 base, leaving 3 bases of the junction unmatched. The CDR3 DNA sequence: TGTGCCAGCAGCTTAGTCGGCGGGAGGGGCACAGATACGCAGTATTTT. It encodes CASSLVGGRGTDTQYF.

This clonotype was recorded only once. The chain employs TRBV4-1 and TRBJ2-7; 8 positions match TRBD1. The trim removed 3 bases at V and 6 bases at J, leaving 13 bases unmatched. Per the germline V gene, CDR1 is MGHRA and CDR2 is YSYEKL. The CDR3 length is 16 residues. CDR3 coding DNA: TGCGCCAGCAGCCACCCCCCTGGACAGGGAGCCTCCGAGCAGTACTTC. This codes for CASSHPPGQGASEQYF.

This clonotype was found a few times. The rearrangement joins TRBV4-3 to TRBJ2-5; D possibly uses TRBD1 or TRBD2 (5 bases each). Germline CDR1 LGHNA, CDR2 YSLEER. Trimming took off 0 bases at V and 1 base at J, with 9 bases between the two ends. CDR3 size: 15 residues. The CDR3 loop is CASSQDVGTQETQYF. CDR3 in DNA: TGCGCCAGCAGCCAAGATGTGGGGACCCAAGAGACCCAGTACTTC.